The subject of this entry is one T cell receptor (beta chain). What it recognizes is unknown. Lesional scalp tissue (obtained by punch biopsy) and peripheral blood were collected from alopecia areata patients. This CDR3 is 14 amino acids long. The V end was cut by 4 bases, the J end by 4 bases, with 13 bases between. Extraction of RNA preceded its reverse transcription into cDNA, which served as the sequencing template. Using immunoSEQ multiplex PCR, the repertoire was profiled, and TCRdb retains in-frame clones only, with some absent. This sample yields 160,000 or so clones, of which less than 75% are seen a single time; over 10% belongs to the top ten. The data originate from a study of CD8+ T cells in alopecia areata. Looking at the study overall: A 6-month period off drug followed tofacitinib, which lasted 6 to 18 months.

General study points: Scalp data also include sequences from resident alphabeta T cells of normal skin. The study found higher clonality in lesional than normal scalp, especially in alopecia totalis/universalis.

The receptor's source is a human donor with alopecia areata. V is TRBV23-1 and J is TRBJ2-5; D uncertain. TRBV23-1 is reported as an ORF; its role is uncertain. Sequencing was performed on CD8+ T cells sorted from blood, taken at week 0. This CDR3 is CASSRKRTRETQYF. The DNA of the CDR3 is TGCGCCAGCAGTCGTAAAAGGACCCGAGAGACCCAGTACTTC.